The entry that follows covers one T cell receptor beta chain sequence. This clone showed up just a few times. This receptor's antigen is unknown. One base separates it from a far larger clone, so it is likely a read error. The entire amount of isolated RNA was reverse transcribed using the High Capacity cDNA Reverse Transcription Kit, so the sequenced TCRB transcripts were expressed ones. Naive, central memory and regulatory T cell samples underwent deep immunoSEQ sequencing, averaging roughly 3.4 million total reads per sample. Sorted cells were lysed in RLT buffer and RNA was extracted with DNase-treated RNeasy Micro or Mini kits, depending on cell number. To prevent cross-contamination, each cell subset was processed individually, whereas patient and healthy donor samples were processed jointly. TCRB sequences were amplified from cDNA with the immunoSEQ multiplex PCR, producing 87-bp fragments spanning the CDR3 region. Sequencing of the amplicons was done on the Illumina HiSeq platform. The authors' pipeline ran thus. Synthetic template baselines were used to correct PCR bias computationally, reads within Hamming distance 2 were collapsed, and singletons that could not be merged were discarded. Reads were aligned against IMGT to assign V, D and J genes, CDR3 length and insertions or deletions at six rearrangement sites. Within each subset, clonotype counts were normalized to the number of sorted cells before true diversity and Gini coefficients were calculated with the tcR R package. The overlap coefficient, calculated on TCRB nucleotide sequences, was used to measure repertoire sharing. Held by TCRdb, this immuneACCESS table contains in-frame sequences only and omits some clones. Under half of the omission traces to an unresolved V gene where checked; the cause of the rest is unknown. V and J calls and clone size are given by that table; D and trimming were obtained from the DNA. The sample contains 240,000 or so clones, 25% to 30% of them found a single time. Under 4.5% of the sample is taken by the ten largest.

The data are from a study of beta chain features in type 1 diabetes (dated by TCRdb to 2016 to 2019). Context from the whole study: Mean age, gender distribution, total cell number and subset yield were not different between patients and healthy donors. A total of roughly 98,000,000 sorted cells were examined across all samples, and a strong correlation was observed between cell number per subset and RNA yield. In the study, TCRB repertoires of sorted circulating CD4+ T cell subsets from recently diagnosed type 1 diabetes patients were compared with those of matched healthy donors. Whereas all 28 donors provided naive and central memory subsets, regulatory and stem cell-like memory subsets were isolated from just 8 patients and about eight healthy donors. What the study reported, not specific to this receptor: Fewer insertions and more nucleotide deletions at VDJ recombination sites were observed in patients with type 1 diabetes, implying thymic rearrangement abnormalities. Shorter templates might be favored by PCR, yet because patient and control samples were amplified and corrected together, any such skew would affect both groups equally. Type 1 diabetes patients showed a moderate but significant shortening of TCRB CDR3 length in all four CD4+ subsets. Because small numbers of individuals were included in the HLA sub-analyses, any influence of HLA type on TCRB rearrangement was left unresolved. Because cDNA rather than genomic DNA was sequenced, highly expressing activated cells could have been over-represented, although no difference in activation and CD3 levels was found between groups. The naive, central memory and regulatory TCRB repertoires appeared to resemble one another more closely among patients than among healthy donors.

Its CDR3 holds 14 amino acids, cysteine through phenylalanine. Here the CDR3 DNA is all that survives: 42 bases in frame from base 1. V lost 5 bases and J lost 2 bases, and the count of bases not matched to a germline gene is 9. According to the germline V gene (reference sequence), CDR1 reads GTSNPN and CDR2 reads SVGIG. From each donor, a single peripheral blood sample of 95 to 150 mL on average was drawn into heparinised tubes. A BD FACSAria II was used to sort naive, central memory, regulatory and stem cell-like memory CD4+ T cells with a panel that included CD45RO, CCR7, CD25, CD127, CD95 and CD27. Every sorted population had a purity above 95%. PBMCs were separated immediately by Lymphoprep density gradient centrifugation and were stained directly, without being cultured. Samples were stained and sorted in pairs, with one healthy donor and one patient per experiment, so that batch effects were minimized.

The sequencing input was central memory CD4+ T cells from blood. Recombination joined TRBV30 with TRBJ2-7, and 7 junction bases match TRBD1. This clonotype was obtained from a man in his thirties or forties in good health. The DNA sequence is TGTGCCTGGGCCGACAGGGCATTCCCCTACGAGCAGTACTTC. Its protein reads: CAWADRAFPYEQYF.